Here is one T cell receptor beta chain with its context. What it binds is unknown. Measured with immunoSEQ multiplex PCR; TCRdb has only the in-frame clones, and not every one. The data contain around 20,000 clones, 68% of them singletons. The sample originates from a study of somatic mutations in cytotoxic T cells in rheumatoid arthritis. Overall study context: Right after diagnosis, and before any treatment had started, patient peripheral blood (about 30 ml EDTA) was drawn. Using a FACSAria II or Sony SH800, a portion of the V beta antibody-stained T-cell populations were flow-sorted at nearly 100% purity, and among those populations were V beta1+ cells that were then sequenced for TCRB.

General observations from the study: The antigen targets of the expanded CD8+ clones were unknown. Over 20% of CD8+ cells belonged to the largest CD8+ clone in about an eighth of the roughly 65 patients.

The sequence came from an adult with rheumatoid arthritis. Sequencing used CD8+ T cells sorted from blood.

CDR3 nucleotides: TGTGCCAGCAGCTTGGAGGATACAGGCAATGAGCAGTTCTTC. It translates to CASSLEDTGNEQFF. The rearrangement joins TRBV5-6 to TRBJ2-1; TRBD1 is a possible D gene (5 bases). The CDR3 runs to 14 residues. V was clipped by 0 bases and J by 6 bases, with 10 bases between them. Germline lookup yields CDR1 SGHDT and CDR2 YYEEEE.